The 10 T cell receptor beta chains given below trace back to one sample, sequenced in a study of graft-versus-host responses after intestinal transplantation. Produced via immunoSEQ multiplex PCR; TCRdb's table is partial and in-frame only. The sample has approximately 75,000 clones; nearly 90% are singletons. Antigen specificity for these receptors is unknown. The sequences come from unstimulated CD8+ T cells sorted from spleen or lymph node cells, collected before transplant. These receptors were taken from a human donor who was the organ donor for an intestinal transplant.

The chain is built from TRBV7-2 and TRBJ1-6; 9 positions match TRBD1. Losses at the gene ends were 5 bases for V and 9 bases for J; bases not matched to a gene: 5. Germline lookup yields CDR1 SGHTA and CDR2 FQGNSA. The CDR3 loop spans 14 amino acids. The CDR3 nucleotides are TGTGCCAGCAGCCCGGACAGGGGCGGTTCACCCCTCCACTTT. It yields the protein CASSPDRGGSPLHF.

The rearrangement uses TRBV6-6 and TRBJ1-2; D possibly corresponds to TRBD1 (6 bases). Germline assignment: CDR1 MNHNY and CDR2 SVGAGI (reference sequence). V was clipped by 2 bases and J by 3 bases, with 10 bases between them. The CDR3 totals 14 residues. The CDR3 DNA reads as TGTGCCAGCAGTTACACCCGGACAGACTATGGCTACACCTTC. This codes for CASSYTRTDYGYTF.

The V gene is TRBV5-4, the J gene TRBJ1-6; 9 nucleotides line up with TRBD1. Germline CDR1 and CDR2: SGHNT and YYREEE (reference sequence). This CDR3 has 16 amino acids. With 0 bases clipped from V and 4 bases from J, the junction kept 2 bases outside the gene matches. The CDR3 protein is CASSLVGQGYNSPLHF. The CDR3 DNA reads TGTGCCAGCAGCTTGGTGGGACAGGGTTATAATTCACCCCTCCACTTT.

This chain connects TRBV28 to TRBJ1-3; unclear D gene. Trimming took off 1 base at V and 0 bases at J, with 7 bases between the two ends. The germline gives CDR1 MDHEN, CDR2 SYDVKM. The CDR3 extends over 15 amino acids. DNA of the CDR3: TGTGCCAGCAGTTTATTCGGGATCTCTGGAAACACCATATATTTT. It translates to CASSLFGISGNTIYF. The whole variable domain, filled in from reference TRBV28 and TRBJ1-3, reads DVKVTQSSRYLVKRTGEKVFLECVQDMDHENMFWYRQDPGLGLRLIYFSYDVKMKEKGDIPEGYSVSREKKERFSLILESASTNQTSMYLCASSLFGISGNTIYFGEGSWLTVV.

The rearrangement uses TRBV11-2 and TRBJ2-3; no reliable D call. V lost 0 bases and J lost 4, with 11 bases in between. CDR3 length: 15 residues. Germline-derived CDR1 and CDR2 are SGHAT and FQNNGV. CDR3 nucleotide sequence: TGTGCCAGCAGCTTAGAGACCGGGTCCCCAGATACGCAGTATTTT. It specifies CASSLETGSPDTQYF.

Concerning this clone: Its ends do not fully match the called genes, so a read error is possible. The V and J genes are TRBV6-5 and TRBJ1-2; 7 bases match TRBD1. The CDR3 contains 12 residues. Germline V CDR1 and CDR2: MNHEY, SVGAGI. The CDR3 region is CASSSSRRGWAF. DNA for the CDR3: TGTGCCAGCAGTTCCAGCCGCAGGGGGTGGGCCTTC.

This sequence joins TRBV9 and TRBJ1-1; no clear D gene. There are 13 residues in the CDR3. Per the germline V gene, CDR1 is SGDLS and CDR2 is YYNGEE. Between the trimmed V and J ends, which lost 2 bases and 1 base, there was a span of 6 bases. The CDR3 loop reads CASSVWANTEAFF. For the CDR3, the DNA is TGTGCCAGCAGCGTCTGGGCGAACACTGAAGCTTTCTTT.

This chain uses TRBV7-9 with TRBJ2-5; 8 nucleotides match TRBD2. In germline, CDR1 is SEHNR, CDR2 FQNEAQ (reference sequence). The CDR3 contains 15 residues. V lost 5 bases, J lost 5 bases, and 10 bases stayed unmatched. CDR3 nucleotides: TGTGCCAGCAGCCCTAACGGGGGGGCCCGGGAGACCCAGTACTTC. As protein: CASSPNGGARETQYF.

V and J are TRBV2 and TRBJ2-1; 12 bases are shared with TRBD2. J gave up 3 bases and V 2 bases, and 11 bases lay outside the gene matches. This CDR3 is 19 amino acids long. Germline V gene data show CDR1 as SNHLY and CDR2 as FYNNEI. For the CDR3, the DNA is TGTGCCAGCAGTGAATCGACTAGCGGGGGCCCCTGGGGCTACAATGAGCAGTTCTTC. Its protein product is CASSESTSGGPWGYNEQFF.

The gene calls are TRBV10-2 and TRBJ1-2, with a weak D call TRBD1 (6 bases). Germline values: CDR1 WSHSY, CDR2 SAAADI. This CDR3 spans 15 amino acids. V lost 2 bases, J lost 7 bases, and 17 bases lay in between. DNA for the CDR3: TGCGCCAGCAGTGAGCAACAGGGCTGGGGCGGTGGCTACACCTTC. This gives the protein CASSEQQGWGGGYTF.